This TCR beta chain was sequenced for a study of blood T cell repertoires in COVID-19. Turning to the study itself: Acute and convalescent COVID-19 specimens originated in the United States, Italy and Spain. The analysed material was cDNA or gDNA that came from T cells, B-cell-depleted T cells, or PBMCs.

CDR1 is MNHEY, CDR2 SVGEGT, per germline. The CDR3 has 17 amino acids. V was pared by 2 bases and J by 8 bases, with 14 bases of the junction left unmatched. Per the study methods: Estimated nucleated cell counts came from reference gene primer amplification. Profiled with immunoSEQ multiplex PCR; TCRdb holds only in-frame clones, not every one. From that table come the V and J calls and clone size; the DNA was used to work out D and trimming. The sample lists some 130,000 clones, more than 70% seen once, with 4.3% in the top ten. The sequence derives from a human donor in a cohort sampled during active COVID-19. This chain uses TRBV6-2 or TRBV6-3 with TRBJ2-1, with TRBD1 identical over 8 bases. Sequencing input: peripheral blood. In DNA, the CDR3 is TGTGCCAGCAGTTACCATTTGCAAATGGACAGGGAGGATGAGCAGTTCTTC. Its translation is CASSYHLQMDREDEQFF.